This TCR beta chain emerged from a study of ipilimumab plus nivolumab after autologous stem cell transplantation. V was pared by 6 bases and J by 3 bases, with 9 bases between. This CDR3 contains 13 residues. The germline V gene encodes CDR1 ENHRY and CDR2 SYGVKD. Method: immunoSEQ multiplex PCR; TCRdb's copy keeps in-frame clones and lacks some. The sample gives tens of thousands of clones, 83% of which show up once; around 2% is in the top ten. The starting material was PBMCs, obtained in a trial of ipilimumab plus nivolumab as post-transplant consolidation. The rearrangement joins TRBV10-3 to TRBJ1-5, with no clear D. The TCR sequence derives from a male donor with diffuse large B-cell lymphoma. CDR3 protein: CAIRLETNQPQHF. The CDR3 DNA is TGTGCCATCAGGCTGGAGACCAATCAGCCCCAGCATTTT.